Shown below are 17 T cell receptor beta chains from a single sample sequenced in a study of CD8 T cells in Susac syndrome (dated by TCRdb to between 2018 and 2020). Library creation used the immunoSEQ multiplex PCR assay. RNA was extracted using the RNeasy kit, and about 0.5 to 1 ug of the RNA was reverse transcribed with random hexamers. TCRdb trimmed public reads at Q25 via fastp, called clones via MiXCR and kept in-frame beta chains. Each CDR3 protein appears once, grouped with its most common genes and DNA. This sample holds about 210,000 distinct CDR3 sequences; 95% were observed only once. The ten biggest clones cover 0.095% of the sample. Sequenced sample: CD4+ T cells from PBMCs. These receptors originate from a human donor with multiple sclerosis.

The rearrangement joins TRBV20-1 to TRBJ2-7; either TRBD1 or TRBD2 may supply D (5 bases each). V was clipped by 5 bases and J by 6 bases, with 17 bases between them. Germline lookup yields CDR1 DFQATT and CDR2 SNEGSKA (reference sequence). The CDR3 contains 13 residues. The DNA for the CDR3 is TGCAGTGCTTCCGGGACCGGGCTCGGCGAGCAGTACTTC. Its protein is CSASGTGLGEQYF.

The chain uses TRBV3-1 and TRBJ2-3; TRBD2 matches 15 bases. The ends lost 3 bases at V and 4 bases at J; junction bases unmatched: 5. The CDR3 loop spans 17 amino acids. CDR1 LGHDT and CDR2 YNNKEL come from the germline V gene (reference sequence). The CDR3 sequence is CASSHGLAGGRSDTQYF. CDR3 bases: TGTGCCAGCAGCCACGGACTAGCGGGAGGGCGATCAGATACGCAGTATTTT.

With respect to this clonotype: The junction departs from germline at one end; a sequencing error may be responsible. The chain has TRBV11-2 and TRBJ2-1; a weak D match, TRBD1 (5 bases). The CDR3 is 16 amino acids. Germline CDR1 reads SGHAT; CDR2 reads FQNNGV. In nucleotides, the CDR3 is TGTGCCAGCAGCTATAGGACACAAGGAGTCTACATTGAGCAGTTCTTC. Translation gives CASSYRTQGVYIEQFF.

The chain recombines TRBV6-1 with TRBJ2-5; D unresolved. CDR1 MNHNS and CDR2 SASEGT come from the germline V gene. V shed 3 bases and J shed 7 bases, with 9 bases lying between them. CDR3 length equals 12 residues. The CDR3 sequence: CASSEGMWTQYF. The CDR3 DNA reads TGTGCCAGCAGTGAGGGGATGTGGACCCAGTACTTC.

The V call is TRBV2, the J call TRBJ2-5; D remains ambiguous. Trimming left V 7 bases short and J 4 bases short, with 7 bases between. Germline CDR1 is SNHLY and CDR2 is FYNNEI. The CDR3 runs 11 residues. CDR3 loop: CASTERETQYF. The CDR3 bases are TGTGCCAGCACAGAGAGAGAGACCCAGTACTTC.

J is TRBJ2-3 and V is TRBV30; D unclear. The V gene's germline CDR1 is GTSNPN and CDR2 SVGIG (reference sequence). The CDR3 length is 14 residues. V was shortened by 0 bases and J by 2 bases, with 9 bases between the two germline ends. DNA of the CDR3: TGTGCCTGGAGTGTACGGCACTTCACAGATACGCAGTATTTT. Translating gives CAWSVRHFTDTQYF.

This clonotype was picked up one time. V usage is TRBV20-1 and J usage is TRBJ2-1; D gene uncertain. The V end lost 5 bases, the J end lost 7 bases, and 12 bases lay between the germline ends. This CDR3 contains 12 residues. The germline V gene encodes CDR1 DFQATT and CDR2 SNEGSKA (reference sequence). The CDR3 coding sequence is TGCAGTGCTGGTAGGGTGATGAATGAGCAGTTCTTC. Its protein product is CSAGRVMNEQFF.

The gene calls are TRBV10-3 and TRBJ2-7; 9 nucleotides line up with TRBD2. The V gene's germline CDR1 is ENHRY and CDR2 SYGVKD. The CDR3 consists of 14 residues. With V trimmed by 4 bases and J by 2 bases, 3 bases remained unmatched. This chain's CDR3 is CAISGLADTYEQYF. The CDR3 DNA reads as TGTGCCATCAGTGGACTAGCGGATACCTACGAGCAGTACTTC.

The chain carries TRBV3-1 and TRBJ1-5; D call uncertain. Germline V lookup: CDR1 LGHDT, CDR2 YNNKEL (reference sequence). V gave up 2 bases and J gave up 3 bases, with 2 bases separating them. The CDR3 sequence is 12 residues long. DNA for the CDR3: TGTGCCAGCAGCCAATTCAATCAGCCCCAGCATTTT. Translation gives CASSQFNQPQHF.

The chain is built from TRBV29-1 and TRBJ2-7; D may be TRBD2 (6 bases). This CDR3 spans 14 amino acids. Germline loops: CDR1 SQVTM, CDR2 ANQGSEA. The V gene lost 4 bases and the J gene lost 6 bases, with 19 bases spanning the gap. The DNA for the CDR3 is TGCAGCGTTGGAGCGGGCCGATTGGGGGGCGAGCAGTACTTC. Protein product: CSVGAGRLGGEQYF.

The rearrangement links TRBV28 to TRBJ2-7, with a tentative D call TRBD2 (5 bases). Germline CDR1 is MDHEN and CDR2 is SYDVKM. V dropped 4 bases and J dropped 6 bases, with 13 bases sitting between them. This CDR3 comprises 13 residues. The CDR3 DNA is TGTGCCAGCAGTTCGGGTAGCGTCCGCGAGCAGTACTTC. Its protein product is CASSSGSVREQYF.

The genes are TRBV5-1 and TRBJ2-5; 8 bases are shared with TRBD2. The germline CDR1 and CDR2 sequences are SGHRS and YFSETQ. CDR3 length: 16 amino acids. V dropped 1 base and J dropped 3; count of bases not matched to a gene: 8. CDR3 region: CASSLFAGGREETQYF. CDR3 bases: TGCGCCAGCAGCTTGTTTGCGGGGGGCCGAGAAGAGACCCAGTACTTC. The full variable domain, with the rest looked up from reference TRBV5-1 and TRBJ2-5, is KAGVTQTPRYLIKTRGQQVTLSCSPISGHRSVSWYQQTPGQGLQFLFEYFSETQRNKGNFPGRFSGRQFSNSRSEMNVSTLELGDSALYLCASSLFAGGREETQYFGPGTRLLVL.

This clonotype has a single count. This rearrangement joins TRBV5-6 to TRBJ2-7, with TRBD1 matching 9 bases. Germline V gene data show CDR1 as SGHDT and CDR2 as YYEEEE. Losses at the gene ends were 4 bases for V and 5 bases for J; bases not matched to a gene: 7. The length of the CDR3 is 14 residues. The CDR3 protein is CASSPDRGGHEQYF. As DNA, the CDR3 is TGTGCCAGCAGCCCGGACAGGGGAGGCCACGAGCAGTACTTC. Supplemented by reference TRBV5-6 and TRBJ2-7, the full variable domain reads DAGVTQSPTHLIKTRGQQVTLRCSPKSGHDTVSWYQQALGQGPQFIFQYYEEEERQRGNFPDRFSGHQFPNYSSELNVNALLLGDSALYLCASSPDRGGHEQYFGPGTRLTVT.

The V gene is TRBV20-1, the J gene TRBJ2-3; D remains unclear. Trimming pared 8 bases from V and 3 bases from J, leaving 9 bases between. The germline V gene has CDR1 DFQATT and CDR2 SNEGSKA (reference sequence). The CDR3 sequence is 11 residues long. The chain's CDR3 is CSPLRTDTQYF. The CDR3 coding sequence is TGCAGTCCCCTCAGGACAGATACGCAGTATTTT.

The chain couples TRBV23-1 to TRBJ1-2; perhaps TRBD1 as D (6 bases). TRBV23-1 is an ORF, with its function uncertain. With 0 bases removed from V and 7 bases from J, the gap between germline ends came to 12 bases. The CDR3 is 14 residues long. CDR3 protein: CASSQSARGGGYTF. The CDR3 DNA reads TGCGCCAGCAGTCAATCGGCCAGGGGAGGTGGCTACACCTTC.

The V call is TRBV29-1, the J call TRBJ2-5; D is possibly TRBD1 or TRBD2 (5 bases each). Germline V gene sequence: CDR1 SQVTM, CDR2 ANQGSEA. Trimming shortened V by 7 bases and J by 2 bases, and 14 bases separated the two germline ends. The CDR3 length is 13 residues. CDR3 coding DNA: TGCAGCGCTCCAGGGACCGTTCAAGAGACCCAGTACTTC. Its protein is CSAPGTVQETQYF.

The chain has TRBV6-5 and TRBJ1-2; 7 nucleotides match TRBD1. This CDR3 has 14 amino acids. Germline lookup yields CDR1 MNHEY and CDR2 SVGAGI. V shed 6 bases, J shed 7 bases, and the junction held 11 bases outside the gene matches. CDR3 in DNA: TGTGCCAGCAGCTCGACTGACAGGGCTGGTGGCTACACCTTC. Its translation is CASSSTDRAGGYTF.